The source of this T cell receptor (beta chain) is a study of neoadjuvant nivolumab and ipilimumab in lung cancer. Trimming removed 10 bases from V and 8 bases from J, with 17 bases in between. Germline lookup yields CDR1 MNHNS and CDR2 SASEGT. The CDR3 loop spans 13 amino acids. Notes on the study in general: TCR richness and clonality were higher in tumors than adjacent uninvolved lung. Pretherapy blood TCR richness correlated positively with resected tumor richness. Only two of four nivolumab-treated tumors gained richness and clonality by surgery.

On this clone itself: Its antigen is not identified.

The protocol was immunoSEQ multiplex PCR, while the TCRdb copy is restricted to in-frame clones and leaves out a portion. Altogether fewer than 35,000 clones are present, 90% being singletons, with the ten largest covering about 4.9%. V and J are TRBV6-1 and TRBJ2-2; TRBD1 or TRBD2 may be the D gene (5 bases each). Sequences were derived from peripheral blood, sampled after neoadjuvant nivolumab, alone or with ipilimumab, at or shortly before surgery. The clonotype comes from an adult with non-small cell lung cancer. CDR3 sequence (DNA): TGTGCCACCTCCGGGACGTCCGTAGGGGAGCTGTTTTTT. It codes for CATSGTSVGELFF.